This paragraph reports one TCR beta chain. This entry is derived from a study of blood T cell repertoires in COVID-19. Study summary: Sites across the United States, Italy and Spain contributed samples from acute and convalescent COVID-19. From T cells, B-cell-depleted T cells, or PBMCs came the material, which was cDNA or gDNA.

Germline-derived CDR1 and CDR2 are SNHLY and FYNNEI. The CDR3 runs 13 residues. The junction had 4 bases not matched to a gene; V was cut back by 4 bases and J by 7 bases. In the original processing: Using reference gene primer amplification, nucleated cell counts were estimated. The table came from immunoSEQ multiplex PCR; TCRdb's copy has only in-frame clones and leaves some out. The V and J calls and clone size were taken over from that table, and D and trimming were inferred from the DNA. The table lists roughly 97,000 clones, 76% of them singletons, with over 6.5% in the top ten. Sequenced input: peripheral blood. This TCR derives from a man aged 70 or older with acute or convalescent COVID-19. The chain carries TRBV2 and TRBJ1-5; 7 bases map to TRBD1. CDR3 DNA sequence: TGTGCCAGCAGTGGGGCAGGGGGACAGCCCCAGCATTTT. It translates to CASSGAGGQPQHF.